Below, 28 T cell receptor beta chains from the same sample are listed, as sequenced in a study of cytomegalovirus exposure and HLA in healthy donors. Sequenced by immunoSEQ multiplex PCR; TCRdb stores in-frame clones only, minus some. The data contain more than 110,000 clones, about 90% of them singletons. Sequences were obtained from PBMCs. These receptors originate from a woman aged 18-29 years in good health and CMV-seropositive.

This chain links TRBV11-2 with TRBJ2-1; TRBD1 might be the D (6 bases). The CDR3 contains 15 residues. Germline CDR1 is SGHAT and CDR2 is FQNNGV. The V end lost 1 base, the J end lost 2 bases, and 9 bases lay between the germline ends. The CDR3 reads CASSLVSGAYNEQFF. The CDR3 bases are TGTGCCAGCAGCTTAGTTTCAGGGGCCTACAATGAGCAGTTCTTC.

This CDR3 is CASSLVVAGAPYEQYF. CDR3 DNA: TGTGCCAGCAGCTTAGTGGTAGCGGGGGCCCCGTACGAGCAGTACTTC. This chain uses TRBV7-2 with TRBJ2-7; TRBD2 matches at 9 bases. In germline, CDR1 is SGHTA, CDR2 FQGNSA. The CDR3 spans 16 residues. The V segment lost 1 base and the J segment 4 bases; nucleotides outside the gene matches: 8.

This clone showed up just once. The CDR3 DNA reads as TGTGCCAGTAGTTCCCGAACTAGCGGGATCTACGAGCAGTACTTC. Translated: CASSSRTSGIYEQYF. This chain links TRBV19 with TRBJ2-7, with 10 bases aligning to TRBD2. V lost 5 bases to trimming and J lost 3 bases; unmatched junction nucleotides: 7. The CDR3 has 15 residues. Germline loops: CDR1 LNHDA, CDR2 SQIVND (reference sequence). The full variable domain, completed using reference TRBV19 and TRBJ2-7, is DGGITQSPKYLFRKEGQNVTLSCEQNLNHDAMYWYRQDPGQGLRLIYYSQIVNDFQKGDIAEGYSVSREKKESFPLTVTSAQKNPTAFYLCASSSRTSGIYEQYFGPGTRLTVT.

This clone appeared a few times. The chain has TRBV20-1 and TRBJ1-2, with D maybe TRBD1 (5 bases). CDR1 DFQATT and CDR2 SNEGSKA come from the germline V gene (reference sequence). This CDR3 comprises 11 residues. V was clipped by 3 bases and J by 7 bases, with 9 bases between them. The CDR3 nucleotides read TGCAGTGCTAGGCAGGGTCTTGGCTACACCTTC. It yields the protein CSARQGLGYTF.

The V gene is TRBV18, the J gene TRBJ1-5; TRBD1 might be the D (6 bases). The CDR3 is 13 amino acids. Trimming stripped 5 bases from V and 4 bases from J, with 9 bases between. The V gene's germline CDR1 is KGHSH and CDR2 LQKENI. The CDR3 DNA reads TGTGCCAGCTCAGGGGGACAAAATCAGCCCCAGCATTTT. Its translation: CASSGGQNQPQHF.

The CDR3 reads CASSPPGGSYNEQFF. CDR3 DNA: TGTGCCAGCAGCCCCCCGGGGGGCTCCTACAATGAGCAGTTCTTC. This chain joins TRBV28 and TRBJ2-1; 7 positions agree with TRBD2. Unmatched junction bases numbered 5, after V lost 6 bases and J lost 0 bases. This CDR3 contains 15 residues. The germline gives CDR1 MDHEN, CDR2 SYDVKM.

Concerning this clone: An end of the junction does not agree with germline; a read error may underlie this. V is TRBV7-6 and J is TRBJ2-5, with D maybe TRBD2 (5 bases). The CDR3 length is 17 residues. Germline V CDR1 and CDR2: SGHVS, FNYEAQ. The CDR3 sequence: CASSKGGSGGSNENQYF. The CDR3 DNA is TGTGCCAGCAGCAAAGGAGGCTCGGGCGGCTCCAATGAGAACCAGTACTTC.

The gene calls are TRBV28 and TRBJ1-2, with TRBD1 identical over 7 bases. V shed 5 bases and J 4 bases; nucleotides not matched to a gene: 7. The CDR3 consists of 14 residues. Germline V gene lookup returns CDR1 MDHEN and CDR2 SYDVKM. The CDR3 sequence: CASSEGHRGYGYTF. In DNA form, the CDR3 reads TGTGCCAGCAGTGAGGGCCACAGGGGCTATGGCTACACCTTC.

The table lists this clone with a count of one. The V and J genes are TRBV9 and TRBJ2-7; 8 positions agree with TRBD2. CDR1 and CDR2 (germline): SGDLS, YYNGEE. This CDR3 is 14 amino acids long. The trim removed 2 bases at V and 5 bases at J, leaving 6 bases unmatched. The CDR3 here is CASSVGGAVNEQYF. In DNA, the CDR3 is TGTGCCAGCAGCGTCGGGGGGGCAGTCAACGAGCAGTACTTC.

This chain links TRBV9 with TRBJ2-1; D uncertain. V was clipped by 0 bases and J by 4 bases, with 11 bases between them. Germline CDR1 reads SGDLS; CDR2 reads YYNGEE. The CDR3 consists of 15 residues. The CDR3 bases are TGTGCCAGCAGCGTAGCCCTCAGCGTTTACAATGAGCAGTTCTTC. This sequence encodes CASSVALSVYNEQFF. Looking up the rest from reference TRBV9 and TRBJ2-1 gives the full variable domain: DSGVTQTPKHLITATGQRVTLRCSPRSGDLSVYWYQQSLDQGLQFLIQYYNGEERAKGNILERFSAQQFPDLHSELNLSSLELGDSALYFCASSVALSVYNEQFFGPGTRLTVL.

This clone has only a few counts. This chain joins TRBV7-3 and TRBJ1-1; no clear D. There are 14 residues in the CDR3. Germline lookup yields CDR1 SGHTA and CDR2 FQGTGA. V was trimmed by 1 base and J by 1 base, leaving 7 bases between them. The CDR3 here is CASSLSGGNTEAFF. CDR3 coding DNA: TGTGCCAGCAGCTTAAGTGGCGGGAACACTGAAGCTTTCTTT.

The rearrangement links TRBV7-2 to TRBJ2-7; 7 nucleotides line up with TRBD2. Germline CDR1 reads SGHTA; CDR2 reads FQGNSA. V lost 5 bases and J lost 5; bases outside the gene matches: 12. The CDR3 has 15 amino acids. As DNA, the CDR3 is TGTGCCAGCAGCCCCTTCGGAGAGCGGGAAAACGAGCAGTACTTC. It specifies CASSPFGERENEQYF.

The V gene is TRBV30, the J gene TRBJ2-1; 7 positions agree with TRBD2. The CDR3 covers 13 residues. Germline assignment: CDR1 GTSNPN and CDR2 SVGIG (reference sequence). V lost 7 bases to trimming and J lost 5 bases; unmatched junction nucleotides: 8. The DNA for the CDR3 is TGTGCCTTCAATGGGGGACTAAACAATGAGCAGTTCTTC. Protein: CAFNGGLNNEQFF.

The V gene is TRBV18, the J gene TRBJ2-7; 11 bases are shared with TRBD2. The CDR3 spans 16 residues. The J segment lost 1 base and the V segment lost 2 bases, leaving 4 bases of the junction unmatched. CDR1 KGHSH and CDR2 LQKENI come from the germline V gene. The DNA of the CDR3 is TGTGCCAGCTCACCAGCCGGGACTAGCGGTTCCTACGAGCAGTACTTC. Its protein is CASSPAGTSGSYEQYF.

This clone was seen only once. This rearrangement joins TRBV4-1 to TRBJ1-1; D is ambiguous. The ends were cut back, 2 bases at V and 2 bases at J, with 9 bases in the middle. Germline CDR1 is MGHRA and CDR2 is YSYEKL. The CDR3 extends over 14 amino acids. The CDR3 loop reads CASSQYRLNTEAFF. CDR3 bases: TGCGCCAGCAGCCAATATCGACTAAACACTGAAGCTTTCTTT.

The chain carries TRBV5-4 and TRBJ2-1; 8 nucleotides line up with TRBD2. The germline V gene has CDR1 SGHNT and CDR2 YYREEE (reference sequence). There are 16 residues in the CDR3. V trimming: 3 bases; J trimming: 6 bases; junction bases outside the gene matches: 11. In DNA form, the CDR3 reads TGTGCCAGCAGCTCCCACGGGGGGGACTTGATCAATGAGCAGTTCTTC. It encodes CASSSHGGDLINEQFF.

This chain connects TRBV5-1 to TRBJ2-5; 7 bases fit TRBD1. Losses at the gene ends were 2 bases for V and 4 bases for J; bases not matched to a gene: 11. CDR3 length: 16 residues. Germline loops: CDR1 SGHRS, CDR2 YFSETQ. The CDR3 reads CASSLIPGTERETQYF. CDR3 DNA: TGCGCCAGCAGCTTAATTCCCGGGACAGAGAGAGAGACCCAGTACTTC.

This clone was detected only a few times. The V and J genes are TRBV5-1 and TRBJ2-7, with TRBD2 identical over 9 bases. The V gene's germline CDR1 is SGHRS and CDR2 YFSETQ. This CDR3 is built from 14 residues. After removal of 1 base from V and 6 bases from J, the junction contained 5 bases not matched to a gene. The CDR3 DNA is TGCGCCAGCAGCTTGAACGGACTAGCGCCCGAGCAGTACTTC. It is translated as CASSLNGLAPEQYF.

The chain combines TRBV6-5 with TRBJ2-7, with D possibly being TRBD2 (5 bases). This CDR3 spans 13 amino acids. Trimming pared 6 bases from V and 2 bases from J, leaving 11 bases between. From germline, CDR1 is MNHEY and CDR2 SVGAGI. CDR3 amino acids: CASSPGLTYEQYF. The CDR3 DNA follows: TGTGCCAGCAGCCCGGGGTTAACCTACGAGCAGTACTTC.

The V call is TRBV5-1, the J call TRBJ2-1, with a tentative D call TRBD2 (6 bases). The CDR3 spans 14 residues. CDR1 and CDR2 from the germline V gene are SGHRS and YFSETQ. V lost 2 bases and J 4 bases, leaving 10 bases between the germline ends. CDR3 nucleotide sequence: TGCGCCAGCAGCTTCGCCGGGAGTTACAATGAGCAGTTCTTC. This sequence encodes CASSFAGSYNEQFF.

The rearrangement links TRBV2 to TRBJ2-1, with 8 bases lining up with TRBD2. CDR1 SNHLY and CDR2 FYNNEI come from the germline V gene. V was pared by 7 bases and J by 7 bases, with 9 bases of the junction left unmatched. CDR3 length: 14 residues. The CDR3 protein is CASTGLALGNEQFF. The CDR3 nucleotides are TGTGCCAGCACCGGACTAGCCTTAGGTAATGAGCAGTTCTTC.

The chain recombines TRBV28 with TRBJ1-5, with a tentative D call TRBD1 (6 bases). The V end lost 8 bases, the J end lost 6 bases, and 20 bases lay between the germline ends. This CDR3 region has 15 residues. Germline V lookup: CDR1 MDHEN, CDR2 SYDVKM. CDR3 DNA sequence: TGTGCCAGCCCCCCTCGGGGACACGGTGCTCAGCCCCAGCATTTT. This codes for CASPPRGHGAQPQHF.

This clone has only one observation. The genes are TRBV15 and TRBJ1-4; D gene ambiguous. The CDR3 extends over 13 amino acids. Germline V gives CDR1 LNHNV, CDR2 YYDKDF (reference sequence). V lost 7 bases and J lost 0, with 6 bases in between. The CDR3 here is CATTGATNEKLFF. The CDR3 DNA is TGTGCCACCACAGGTGCAACTAATGAAAAACTGTTTTTT.

The chain carries TRBV6-1 and TRBJ1-5, with D unclear. This CDR3 region has 14 residues. V was pared by 6 bases and J by 0 bases, with 9 bases between. Germline CDR1 MNHNS, CDR2 SASEGT. CDR3 DNA: TGTGCCAGCAGCGCACATAATAGCAATCAGCCCCAGCATTTT. As protein: CASSAHNSNQPQHF.

This chain joins TRBV6-6 and TRBJ1-2; D is uncertain. The CDR3 consists of 13 residues. Deletions cut 2 bases from V and 4 bases from J, with 8 bases between. In germline, CDR1 is MNHNY, CDR2 SVGAGI (reference sequence). The CDR3 sequence is CASSYEGAYGYTF. The CDR3 DNA follows: TGTGCCAGCAGTTACGAGGGCGCCTATGGCTACACCTTC.

The chain couples TRBV19 to TRBJ1-2, with TRBD1 matching 7 bases. The J segment lost 2 bases and the V segment lost 6 bases, leaving 6 bases of the junction unmatched. The CDR3 sequence is 14 residues long. CDR1 is LNHDA and CDR2 is SQIVND in the germline V gene (reference sequence). The CDR3 protein is CASSDTGDNYGYTF. The CDR3, as DNA: TGTGCCAGTAGCGACACAGGGGACAACTATGGCTACACCTTC.

The V call is TRBV9, the J call TRBJ2-1; D might be TRBD2 (5 bases). CDR3 size: 16 residues. The V gene's germline CDR1 is SGDLS and CDR2 YYNGEE. The germline V and J ends were trimmed by 2 bases and 4 bases, with 16 bases remaining between them. DNA of the CDR3: TGTGCCAGCAGCGTTAGTAGCGTCTCTGCATACAATGAGCAGTTCTTC. It is translated as CASSVSSVSAYNEQFF.

CDR3 nucleotides: TGTGCCAGCAGCTTAAGCCCCGCTAGCGGGATTCGTACGCAGTATTTT. Translated: CASSLSPASGIRTQYF. This sequence joins TRBV7-3 and TRBJ2-3; 9 positions agree with TRBD2. V gave up 1 base and J gave up 8 bases; unmatched junction bases: 10. Germline CDR1 reads SGHTA; CDR2 reads FQGTGA. The CDR3 extends over 16 amino acids.